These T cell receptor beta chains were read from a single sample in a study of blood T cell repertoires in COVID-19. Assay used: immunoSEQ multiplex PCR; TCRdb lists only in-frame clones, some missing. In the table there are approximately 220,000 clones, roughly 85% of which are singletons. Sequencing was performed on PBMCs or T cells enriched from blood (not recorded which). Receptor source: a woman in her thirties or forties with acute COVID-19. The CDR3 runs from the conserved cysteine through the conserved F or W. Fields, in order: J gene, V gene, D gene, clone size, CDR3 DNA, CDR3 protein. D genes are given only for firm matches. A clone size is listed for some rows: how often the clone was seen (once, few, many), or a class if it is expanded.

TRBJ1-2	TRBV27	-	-	TGTGCCAGCAGTCCTACATGGAGCTATGGCTACACCTTC	CASSPTWSYGYTF
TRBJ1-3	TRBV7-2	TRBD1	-	TGTGCCAGCAGCTCGGGACAGGGATGGAACACCATATATTTT	CASSSGQGWNTIYF
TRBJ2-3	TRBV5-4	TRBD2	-	TGTGCCAGCAGCCTTATCCTAGCGGGGGGTACAGATACGCAGTATTTT	CASSLILAGGTDTQYF
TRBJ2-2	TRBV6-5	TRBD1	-	TGTGCCAGCAGACCTAGGACAGGCAGAACCGGGGAGCTGTTTTTT	CASRPRTGRTGELFF
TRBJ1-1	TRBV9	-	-	TGTGCCAGCAGCCTCAACCAGGGATCCACTGAAGCTTTCTTT	CASSLNQGSTEAFF
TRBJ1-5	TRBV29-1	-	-	TGCAGCGTATCATCAGGGATCAATCAGCCCCAGCATTTT	CSVSSGINQPQHF
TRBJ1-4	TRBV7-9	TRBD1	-	TGTGCCAGCAGCCTTTCGACTCTCCGGGACAGGCGAGAAAAACTGTTTTTT	CASSLSTLRDRREKLFF
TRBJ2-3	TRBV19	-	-	TGTGCCAGTAGTATCAGGGGAGGCACAGATACGCAGTATTTT	CASSIRGGTDTQYF
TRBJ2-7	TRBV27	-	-	TGTGCCAGCAGCCCCCCAGGCCCCGTCAACGAGCAGTACTTC	CASSPPGPVNEQYF
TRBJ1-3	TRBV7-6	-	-	TGTGCCAGCAGGGGCCCTGGAAACACCATATATTTT	CASRGPGNTIYF
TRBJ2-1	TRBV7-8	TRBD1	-	TGTGCCAGCAGCTTAGCTGGTCCGGGACAGGCGACCCTTGGCTCCTACAATGAGCAGTTCTTC	CASSLAGPGQATLGSYNEQFF
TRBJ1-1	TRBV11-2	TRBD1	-	TGTGCCAGCAGCCGACACGAGGGGGCGCACACTGAAGCTTTCTTT	CASSRHEGAHTEAFF
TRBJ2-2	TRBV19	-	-	TGTGCCAGTAGTATTGGACAGCCGATCACCGGGGAGCTGTTTTTT	CASSIGQPITGELFF
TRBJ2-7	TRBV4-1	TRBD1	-	TGCGCCAGCAGCCAAAGTCCGACAGGGGCGGGTGACGAGCAGTACTTC	CASSQSPTGAGDEQYF
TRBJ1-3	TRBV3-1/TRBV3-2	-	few	TGTGCCAGCAGCCAAGATCCAGGGACTGGAAACACCATATATTTT	CASSQDPGTGNTIYF
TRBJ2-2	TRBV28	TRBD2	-	TGTGCCAGCACCCTGGGCGGGGGATTTATCACCGGGGAGCTGTTTTTT	CASTLGGGFITGELFF
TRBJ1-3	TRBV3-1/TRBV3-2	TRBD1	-	TGTGCCAGCAGCCCTGGGACAGTCTCTGGAAACACCATATATTTT	CASSPGTVSGNTIYF
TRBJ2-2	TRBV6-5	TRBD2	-	TGTGCCAGCAGTTACCTAGCGGGGGAGAACACCGGGGAGCTGTTTTTT	CASSYLAGENTGELFF
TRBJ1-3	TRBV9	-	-	TGTGCCAGCAGCGTAGAAGGGACTCCATCTGGAAACACCATATATTTT	CASSVEGTPSGNTIYF
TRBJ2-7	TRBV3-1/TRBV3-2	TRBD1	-	TGTGCCAGCAGGTCCAGGGGGCAATTCGAGCAGTACTTC	CASRSRGQFEQYF
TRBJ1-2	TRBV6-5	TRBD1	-	TGTGCCAGCAGTTACCCCAAGAACAGGGGGCGCGGCTACACCTTC	CASSYPKNRGRGYTF
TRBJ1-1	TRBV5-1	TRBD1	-	TGCGCCAGCAGCTCCCGCCCGACAGGGGTCCGAACTGAAGCTTTCTTT	CASSSRPTGVRTEAFF
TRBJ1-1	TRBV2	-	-	TGTGCCAGCAGTCAGGCGGCGGGGACTGAAGCTTTCTTT	CASSQAAGTEAFF
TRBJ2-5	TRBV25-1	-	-	TGTGCCAGCAGCCTCACAAGAGAGACCCAGTACTTC	CASSLTRETQYF
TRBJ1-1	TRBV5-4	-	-	TGTGCCAGCAGCCTCGGGACTTCCGTCACTGAAGCTTTCTTT	CASSLGTSVTEAFF
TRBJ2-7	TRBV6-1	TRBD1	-	TGTGCCAGCAGTGAAAAACAGGGGAGCTCCTACGAGCAGTACTTC	CASSEKQGSSYEQYF
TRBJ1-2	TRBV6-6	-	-	TGTGCCAGCAGTTCTTCCAGGGGACCTAACTATGGCTACACCTTC	CASSSSRGPNYGYTF
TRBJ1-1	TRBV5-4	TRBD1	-	TGTGCCAGCAGCACCCAGACAGGGGCCAACACTGAAGCTTTCTTT	CASSTQTGANTEAFF
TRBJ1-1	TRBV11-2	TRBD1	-	TGTGCCAGCAGCTCGCAGGGGGCTGGGCCTGAAGCTTTCTTT	CASSSQGAGPEAFF
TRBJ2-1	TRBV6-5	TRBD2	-	TGTGCCAGCTGGACTAGCGGCCTAAACTACAATGAGCAGTTCTTC	CASWTSGLNYNEQFF
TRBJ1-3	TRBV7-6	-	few	TGTGCCAGCAGCTCGGTCCCCGGCTCTGGAAACACCATATATTTT	CASSSVPGSGNTIYF
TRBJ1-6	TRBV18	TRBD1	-	TGTGCCAGCTCAGATCGACAGGGTGCTAATTCACCCCTCCACTTT	CASSDRQGANSPLHF
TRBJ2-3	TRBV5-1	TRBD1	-	TGCGCCAGCAGCCGCGGACAGGGTACAGATACGCAGTATTTT	CASSRGQGTDTQYF
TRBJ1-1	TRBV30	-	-	TGTGCCTGGGGCAGGGAGGTCACTGAAGCTTTCTTT	CAWGREVTEAFF
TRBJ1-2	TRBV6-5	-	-	TGTGCCAGCACTCCCCGCAGTAACTATGGCTACACCTTC	CASTPRSNYGYTF
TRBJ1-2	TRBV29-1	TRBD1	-	TGCAGCGTCGTCGACAGGGCCTCCTATGGCTACACCTTC	CSVVDRASYGYTF
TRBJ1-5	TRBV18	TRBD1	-	TGTGCCAGCTCACCCGACAGGGGGAACAATCAGCCCCAGCATTTT	CASSPDRGNNQPQHF
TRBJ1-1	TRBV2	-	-	TGTGCCAGCAACGCTGGGGGCGCGAGGACTGAAGCTTTCTTT	CASNAGGARTEAFF
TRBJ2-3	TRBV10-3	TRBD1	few	TGTGCCATCAGTGAGTGGGGGACAGGGGAAGCCACAGATACGCAGTATTTT	CAISEWGTGEATDTQYF
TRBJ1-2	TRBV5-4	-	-	TGTGCCAGCAGCACAGGGCAGGGAGTCTATGGCTACACCTTC	CASSTGQGVYGYTF
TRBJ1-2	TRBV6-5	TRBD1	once	TGTGCCAGCAGCCCCGGGACAGGCCCGCTCTATGGCTACACCTTC	CASSPGTGPLYGYTF
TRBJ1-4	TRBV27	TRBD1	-	TGTGCCAGCAGTTTCTCCGGACAGGGGGCGGTGCACAAACTGTTTTTT	CASSFSGQGAVHKLFF
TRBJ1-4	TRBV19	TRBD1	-	TGTGCCAGTAGGCCGGGACAGATAAATGAAAAACTGTTTTTT	CASRPGQINEKLFF
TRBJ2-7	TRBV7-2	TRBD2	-	TGTGCCAGCAGCTTATGGGGGGGGGACTCCTACGAGCAGTACTTC	CASSLWGGDSYEQYF
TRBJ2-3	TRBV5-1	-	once	TGCGCCAGCAGCTTGGGGCGAGGTGGGCAGGGCGCAGATACGCAGTATTTT	CASSLGRGGQGADTQYF
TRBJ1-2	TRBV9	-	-	TGTGCCAGCAGCGTAGATCTCTTCGGGGGCTATGGCTACACCTTC	CASSVDLFGGYGYTF
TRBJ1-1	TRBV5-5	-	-	TGTGCCAGCAGCTTGGGGCCACCCACCATGAACACTGAAGCTTTCTTT	CASSLGPPTMNTEAFF
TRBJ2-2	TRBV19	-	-	TGTGCCAGTAGTATAGACAGGGATAACGGGGAGCTGTTTTTT	CASSIDRDNGELFF